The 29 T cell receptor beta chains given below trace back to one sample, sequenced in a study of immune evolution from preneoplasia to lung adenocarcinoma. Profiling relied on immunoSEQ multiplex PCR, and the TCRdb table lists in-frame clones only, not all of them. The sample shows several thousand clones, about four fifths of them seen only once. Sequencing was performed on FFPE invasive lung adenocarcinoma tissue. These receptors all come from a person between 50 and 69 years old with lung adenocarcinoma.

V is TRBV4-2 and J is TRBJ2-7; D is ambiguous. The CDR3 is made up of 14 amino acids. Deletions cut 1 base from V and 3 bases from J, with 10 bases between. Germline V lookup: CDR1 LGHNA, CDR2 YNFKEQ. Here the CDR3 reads CASSQGVQNYEQYF. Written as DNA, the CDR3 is TGTGCCAGCAGCCAAGGCGTACAGAACTACGAGCAGTACTTC.

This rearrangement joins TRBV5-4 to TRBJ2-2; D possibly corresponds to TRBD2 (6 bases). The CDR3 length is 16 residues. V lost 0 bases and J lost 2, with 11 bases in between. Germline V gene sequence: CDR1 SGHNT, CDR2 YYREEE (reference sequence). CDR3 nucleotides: TGTGCCAGCAGCTTGGCGGCGGGGTTTAACACCGGGGAGCTGTTTTTT. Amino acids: CASSLAAGFNTGELFF.

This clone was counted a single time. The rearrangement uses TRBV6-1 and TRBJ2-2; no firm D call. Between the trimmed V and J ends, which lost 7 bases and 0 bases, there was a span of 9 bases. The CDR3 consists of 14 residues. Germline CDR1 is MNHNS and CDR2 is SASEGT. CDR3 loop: CASTRLPNTGELFF. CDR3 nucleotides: TGTGCCAGCACAAGACTTCCGAACACCGGGGAGCTGTTTTTT.

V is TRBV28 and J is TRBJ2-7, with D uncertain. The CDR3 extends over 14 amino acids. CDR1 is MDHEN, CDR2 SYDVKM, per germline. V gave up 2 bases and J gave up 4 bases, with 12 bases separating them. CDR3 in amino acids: CASSLQQTPYEQYF. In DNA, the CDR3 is TGTGCCAGCAGTTTACAACAGACCCCATACGAGCAGTACTTC.

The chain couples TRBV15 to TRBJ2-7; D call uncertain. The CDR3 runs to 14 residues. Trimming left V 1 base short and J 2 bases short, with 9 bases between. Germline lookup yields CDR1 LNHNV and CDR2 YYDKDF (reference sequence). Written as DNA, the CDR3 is TGTGCCACCAGCAGAGCGCTTGGGCCCTACGAGCAGTACTTC. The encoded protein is CATSRALGPYEQYF.

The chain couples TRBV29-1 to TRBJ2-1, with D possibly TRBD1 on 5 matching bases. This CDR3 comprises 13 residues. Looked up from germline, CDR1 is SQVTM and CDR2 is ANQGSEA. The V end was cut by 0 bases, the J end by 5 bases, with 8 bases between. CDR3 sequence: CSVEDYRNNEQFF. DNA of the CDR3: TGCAGCGTTGAAGATTACAGGAACAATGAGCAGTTCTTC.

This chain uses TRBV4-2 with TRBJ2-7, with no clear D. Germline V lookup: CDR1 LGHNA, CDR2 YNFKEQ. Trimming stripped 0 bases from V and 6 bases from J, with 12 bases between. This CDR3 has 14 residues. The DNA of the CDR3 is TGTGCCAGCAGCCAAGATTTAAGGAGTAGCGAGCAGTACTTC. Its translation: CASSQDLRSSEQYF.

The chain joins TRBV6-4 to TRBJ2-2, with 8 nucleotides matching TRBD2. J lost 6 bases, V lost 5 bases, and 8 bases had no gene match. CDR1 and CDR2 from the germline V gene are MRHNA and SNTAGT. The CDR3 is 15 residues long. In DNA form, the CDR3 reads TGTGCCAGCAGTCCGGGACTAGAGACTTCCGGGGAGCTGTTTTTT. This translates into CASSPGLETSGELFF.

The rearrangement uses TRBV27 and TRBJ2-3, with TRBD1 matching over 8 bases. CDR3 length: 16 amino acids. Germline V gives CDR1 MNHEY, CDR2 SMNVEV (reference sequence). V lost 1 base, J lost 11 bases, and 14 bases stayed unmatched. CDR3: CASSLFRWGQDLEQYF. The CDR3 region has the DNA TGTGCCAGCAGTTTATTTCGGTGGGGACAGGATTTAGAGCAGTATTTT.

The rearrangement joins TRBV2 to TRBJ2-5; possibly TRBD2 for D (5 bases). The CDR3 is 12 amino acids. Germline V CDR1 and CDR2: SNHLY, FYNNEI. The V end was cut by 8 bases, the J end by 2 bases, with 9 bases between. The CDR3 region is CASGEWQETQYF. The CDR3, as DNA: TGTGCCAGCGGGGAGTGGCAAGAGACCCAGTACTTC.

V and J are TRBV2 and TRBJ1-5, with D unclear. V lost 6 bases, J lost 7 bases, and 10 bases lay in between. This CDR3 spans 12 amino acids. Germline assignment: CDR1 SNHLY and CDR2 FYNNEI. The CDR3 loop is CASSIPPQPQHF. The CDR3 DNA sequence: TGTGCCAGCAGCATCCCCCCCCAGCCCCAGCATTTT.

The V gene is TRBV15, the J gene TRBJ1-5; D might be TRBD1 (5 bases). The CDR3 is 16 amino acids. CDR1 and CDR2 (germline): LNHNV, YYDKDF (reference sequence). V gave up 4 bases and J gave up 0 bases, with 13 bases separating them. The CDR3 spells CATSKGVGISNQPQHF. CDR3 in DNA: TGTGCCACCAGCAAAGGGGTGGGCATTAGCAATCAGCCCCAGCATTTT.

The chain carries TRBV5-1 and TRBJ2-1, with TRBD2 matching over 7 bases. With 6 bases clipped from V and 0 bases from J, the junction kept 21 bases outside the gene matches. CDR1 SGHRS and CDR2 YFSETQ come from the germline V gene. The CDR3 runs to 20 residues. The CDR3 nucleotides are TGCGCCAGCAATGGAGGTGGGCGGGGGATCGATCTCAGCTCCTACAATGAGCAGTTCTTC. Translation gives CASNGGGRGIDLSSYNEQFF.

Here the CDR3 reads CASSPIPGGAEQYF. CDR3 bases: TGTGCCAGCAGCCCCATCCCAGGGGGCGCCGAGCAGTACTTC. This chain uses TRBV7-6 with TRBJ2-7; TRBD1 aligns across 8 bases. V shed 5 bases and J 6 bases; nucleotides not matched to a gene: 9. The CDR3 contains 14 residues. The germline V gene has CDR1 SGHVS and CDR2 FNYEAQ.

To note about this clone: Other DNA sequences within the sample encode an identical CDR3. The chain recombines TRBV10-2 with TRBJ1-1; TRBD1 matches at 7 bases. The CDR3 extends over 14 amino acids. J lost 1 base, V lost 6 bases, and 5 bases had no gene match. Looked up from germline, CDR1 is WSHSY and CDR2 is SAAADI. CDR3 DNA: TGCGCCAGCAGGACAGGGCCCTCGAACACTGAAGCTTTCTTT. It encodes CASRTGPSNTEAFF.

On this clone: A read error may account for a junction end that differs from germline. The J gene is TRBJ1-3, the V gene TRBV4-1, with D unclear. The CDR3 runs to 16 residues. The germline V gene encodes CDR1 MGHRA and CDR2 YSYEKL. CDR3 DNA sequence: TGCGCCAGCAGCCATTCTTGGACGGACTCTAGAAACACCATATATTTT. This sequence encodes CASSHSWTDSRNTIYF.

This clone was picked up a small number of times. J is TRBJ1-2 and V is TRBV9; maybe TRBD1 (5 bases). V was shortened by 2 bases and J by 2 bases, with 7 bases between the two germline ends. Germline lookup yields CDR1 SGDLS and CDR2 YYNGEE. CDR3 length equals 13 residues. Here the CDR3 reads CASSVGHNYGYTF. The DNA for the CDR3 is TGTGCCAGCAGCGTCGGACACAACTATGGCTACACCTTC.

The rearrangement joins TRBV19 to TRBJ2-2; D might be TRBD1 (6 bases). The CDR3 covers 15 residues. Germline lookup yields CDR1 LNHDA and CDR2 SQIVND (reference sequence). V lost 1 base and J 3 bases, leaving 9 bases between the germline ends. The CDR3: CASSIGGGDTGELFF. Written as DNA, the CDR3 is TGTGCCAGTAGTATAGGAGGGGGTGACACCGGGGAGCTGTTTTTT.

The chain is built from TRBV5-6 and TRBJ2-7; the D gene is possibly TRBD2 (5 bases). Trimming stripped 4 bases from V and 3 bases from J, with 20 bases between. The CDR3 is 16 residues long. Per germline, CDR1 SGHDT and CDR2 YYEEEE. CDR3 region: CASSPRFGVDNYEQYF. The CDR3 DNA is TGTGCCAGCAGCCCACGGTTCGGGGTGGATAACTACGAGCAGTACTTC. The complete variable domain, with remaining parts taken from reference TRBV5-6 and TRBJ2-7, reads DAGVTQSPTHLIKTRGQQVTLRCSPKSGHDTVSWYQQALGQGPQFIFQYYEEEERQRGNFPDRFSGHQFPNYSSELNVNALLLGDSALYLCASSPRFGVDNYEQYFGPGTRLTVT.

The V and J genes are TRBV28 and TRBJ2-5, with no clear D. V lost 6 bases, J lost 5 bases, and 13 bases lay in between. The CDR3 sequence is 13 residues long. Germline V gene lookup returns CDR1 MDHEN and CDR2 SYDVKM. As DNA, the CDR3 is TGTGCCAGCAGGTGGTCAGGATCGGAGACCCAGTACTTC. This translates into CASRWSGSETQYF.

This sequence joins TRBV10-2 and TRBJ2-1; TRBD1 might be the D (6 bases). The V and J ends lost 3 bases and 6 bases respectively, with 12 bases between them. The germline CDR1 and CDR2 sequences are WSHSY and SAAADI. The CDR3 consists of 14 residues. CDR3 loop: CASSEGTGFNEQFF. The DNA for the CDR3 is TGCGCCAGCAGTGAAGGAACAGGGTTCAATGAGCAGTTCTTC.

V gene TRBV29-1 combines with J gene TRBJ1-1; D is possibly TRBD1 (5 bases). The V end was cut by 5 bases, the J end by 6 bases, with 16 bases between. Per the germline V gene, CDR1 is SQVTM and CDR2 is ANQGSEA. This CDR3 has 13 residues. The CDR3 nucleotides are TGCAGCGTTTCGCAAAATCAGGGCCCTGAAGCTTTCTTT. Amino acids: CSVSQNQGPEAFF.

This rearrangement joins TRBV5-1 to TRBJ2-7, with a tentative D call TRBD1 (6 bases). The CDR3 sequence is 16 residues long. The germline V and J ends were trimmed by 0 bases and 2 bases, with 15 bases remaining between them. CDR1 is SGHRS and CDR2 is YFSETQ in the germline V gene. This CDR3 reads CASSLAYDAGAYEQYF. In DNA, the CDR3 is TGCGCCAGCAGCTTGGCTTATGATGCAGGGGCCTACGAGCAGTACTTC.

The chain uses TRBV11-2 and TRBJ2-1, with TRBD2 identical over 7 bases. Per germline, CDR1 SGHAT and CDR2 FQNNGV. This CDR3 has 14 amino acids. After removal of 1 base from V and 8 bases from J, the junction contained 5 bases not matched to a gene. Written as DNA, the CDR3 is TGTGCCAGCAGCTTAGCAGGGAGGGGCGATGAGCAGTTCTTC. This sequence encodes CASSLAGRGDEQFF.

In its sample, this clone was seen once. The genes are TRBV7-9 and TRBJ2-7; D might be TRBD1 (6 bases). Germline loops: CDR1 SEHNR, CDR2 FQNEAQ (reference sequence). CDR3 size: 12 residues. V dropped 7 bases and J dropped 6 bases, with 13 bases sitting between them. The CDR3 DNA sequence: TGTGCCAGCAACAGGGCCGAGGGCGAGCAGTACTTC. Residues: CASNRAEGEQYF.

CDR3 in amino acids: CASSFRATDTQYF. For the CDR3, the DNA is TGTGCCAGCAGCTTTCGTGCCACAGATACGCAGTATTTT. This chain links TRBV5-6 with TRBJ2-3; D unclear. Trimming shortened V by 2 bases and J by 2 bases, and 6 bases separated the two germline ends. CDR1 is SGHDT, CDR2 YYEEEE, per germline. The CDR3 spans 13 residues. The variable domain in full, completed from reference TRBV5-6 and TRBJ2-3, reads DAGVTQSPTHLIKTRGQQVTLRCSPKSGHDTVSWYQQALGQGPQFIFQYYEEEERQRGNFPDRFSGHQFPNYSSELNVNALLLGDSALYLCASSFRATDTQYFGPGTRLTVL.

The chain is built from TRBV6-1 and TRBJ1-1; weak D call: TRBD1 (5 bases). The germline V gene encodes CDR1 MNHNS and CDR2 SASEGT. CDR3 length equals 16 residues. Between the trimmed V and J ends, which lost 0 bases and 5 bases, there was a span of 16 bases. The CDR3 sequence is CASSEAPPGVGTEAFF. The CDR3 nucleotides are TGTGCCAGCAGTGAAGCCCCCCCGGGGGTGGGTACTGAAGCTTTCTTT.

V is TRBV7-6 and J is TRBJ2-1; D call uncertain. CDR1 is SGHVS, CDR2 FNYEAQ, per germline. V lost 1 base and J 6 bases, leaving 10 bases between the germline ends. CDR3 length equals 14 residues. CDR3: CASSLDNVRNEQFF. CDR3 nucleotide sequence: TGTGCCAGCAGCTTAGACAACGTACGCAATGAGCAGTTCTTC.

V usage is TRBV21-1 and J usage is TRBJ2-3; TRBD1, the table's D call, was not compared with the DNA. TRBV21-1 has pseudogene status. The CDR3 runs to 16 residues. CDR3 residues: CASSLGQGPKTDTQYF. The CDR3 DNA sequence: TGTGCCAGCAGCTTGGGACAGGGGCCCAAAACAGATACGCAGTATTTT.